A selection of T cell receptor beta chains follows, all from one sample in a study of blood T cell repertoires in COVID-19. Only in-frame clones appear in the TCRdb table, and some are missing; sequencing was by immunoSEQ multiplex PCR. This sample has about 140,000 clones; approximately 90% occur once, and the top ten carry 0.8% to 0.95%. Sequences were obtained from peripheral blood. The source of these receptors is a woman in her fifties or sixties with acute or convalescent COVID-19. The CDR3 runs from the conserved cysteine through the conserved F or W. Each record gives: clone size, J gene, V gene, D gene, CDR3 protein, CDR3 DNA. A D gene is named only where the DNA matches it firmly. Only part of the rows carry a size: once, few, many, or a class if the clone is expanded.

clone size: few; J gene: TRBJ1-1; V gene: TRBV13; D gene: -; CDR3 protein: CASRTLDSDLNTEAFF; CDR3 DNA: TGTGCCAGCAGGACGCTGGACAGTGATCTCAACACTGAAGCTTTCTTT
clone size: -; J gene: TRBJ1-1; V gene: TRBV6-5; D gene: -; CDR3 protein: CASSYLEAGNTEAFF; CDR3 DNA: TGTGCCAGCAGTTACCTGGAGGCCGGAAACACTGAAGCTTTCTTT
clone size: few; J gene: TRBJ1-6; V gene: TRBV25-1; D gene: TRBD1; CDR3 protein: CASSAPTGGGSPLHF; CDR3 DNA: TGTGCCAGCAGTGCCCCGACAGGGGGTGGTTCACCCCTCCACTTT
clone size: few; J gene: TRBJ1-6; V gene: TRBV9; D gene: -; CDR3 protein: CASSVGVTLYNSPLHF; CDR3 DNA: TGTGCCAGCAGCGTAGGGGTGACACTCTATAATTCACCCCTCCACTTT
clone size: many; J gene: TRBJ1-1; V gene: TRBV5-5; D gene: TRBD1; CDR3 protein: CASSLTPGQGYTEAFF; CDR3 DNA: TGTGCCAGCAGCTTAACACCGGGACAGGGCTACACTGAAGCTTTCTTT
clone size: -; J gene: TRBJ2-7; V gene: TRBV5-5; D gene: TRBD2; CDR3 protein: CASSPGLAGEWYEQYF; CDR3 DNA: TGTGCCAGCAGCCCCGGACTAGCGGGAGAGTGGTACGAGCAGTACTTC
clone size: -; J gene: TRBJ1-6; V gene: TRBV5-1; D gene: -; CDR3 protein: CASSLLQGERSYNSPLHF; CDR3 DNA: TGCGCCAGCAGCTTGTTACAGGGCGAGAGGTCCTATAATTCACCCCTCCACTTT
clone size: -; J gene: TRBJ2-3; V gene: TRBV12-5; D gene: TRBD1; CDR3 protein: CASGPGTGRNTQYF; CDR3 DNA: TGTGCTAGTGGGCCCGGGACAGGGCGAAATACGCAGTATTTT
clone size: -; J gene: TRBJ1-2; V gene: TRBV10-2; D gene: TRBD1; CDR3 protein: CASSIEGGYYGYTF; CDR3 DNA: TGCGCCAGCAGTATAGAAGGGGGCTACTATGGCTACACCTTC
clone size: -; J gene: TRBJ2-1; V gene: TRBV11-2; D gene: TRBD1; CDR3 protein: CASSDGTATYNEQFF; CDR3 DNA: TGTGCCAGCAGCGACGGGACAGCCACCTACAATGAGCAGTTCTTC
clone size: -; J gene: TRBJ2-7; V gene: TRBV5-6; D gene: TRBD1; CDR3 protein: CASSSGTGFYEQYF; CDR3 DNA: TGTGCCAGCAGCTCCGGGACAGGTTTCTACGAGCAGTACTTC
clone size: -; J gene: TRBJ2-1; V gene: TRBV27; D gene: -; CDR3 protein: CASSGLPTYNEQFF; CDR3 DNA: TGTGCCAGCAGTGGACTACCTACCTACAATGAGCAGTTCTTC
clone size: -; J gene: TRBJ1-2; V gene: TRBV19; D gene: -; CDR3 protein: CASINREHYDYGYTF; CDR3 DNA: TGTGCTAGCATCAACCGGGAGCACTACGACTATGGCTACACCTTC
clone size: -; J gene: TRBJ2-7; V gene: TRBV13; D gene: -; CDR3 protein: CASSQGTTYEQYF; CDR3 DNA: TGTGCCAGCAGCCAGGGGACAACCTACGAGCAGTACTTC
clone size: -; J gene: TRBJ1-1; V gene: TRBV18; D gene: TRBD1; CDR3 protein: CASSPDRVATEAFF; CDR3 DNA: TGTGCCAGCTCACCGGACAGGGTGGCGACTGAAGCTTTCTTT
clone size: -; J gene: TRBJ2-1; V gene: TRBV14; D gene: TRBD2; CDR3 protein: CASSPNSGGGHEQFF; CDR3 DNA: TGTGCCAGCAGCCCAAACAGCGGGGGGGGGCATGAGCAGTTCTTC
clone size: -; J gene: TRBJ1-5; V gene: TRBV7-9; D gene: -; CDR3 protein: CASSLRGGNQPQHF; CDR3 DNA: TGTGCCAGCAGCCTACGTGGTGGCAATCAGCCCCAGCATTTT
clone size: -; J gene: TRBJ1-1; V gene: TRBV5-1; D gene: -; CDR3 protein: CASSLGAGRKNTEAFF; CDR3 DNA: TGCGCCAGCAGCTTGGGGGCAGGGAGGAAGAACACTGAAGCTTTCTTT
clone size: once; J gene: TRBJ1-1; V gene: TRBV18; D gene: TRBD1; CDR3 protein: CASSPGTGQLNTEAFF; CDR3 DNA: TGTGCCAGCTCACCAGGCACGGGACAGCTGAACACTGAAGCTTTCTTT
clone size: once; J gene: TRBJ1-5; V gene: TRBV2; D gene: -; CDR3 protein: CASSETGVNREQPQHF; CDR3 DNA: TGTGCCAGCAGTGAAACTGGGGTTAACAGGGAACAGCCCCAGCATTTT
clone size: few; J gene: TRBJ1-4; V gene: TRBV10-1; D gene: -; CDR3 protein: CASSLTGNEKLFF; CDR3 DNA: TGCGCCAGCAGCCTGACGGGGAATGAAAAACTGTTTTTT
clone size: -; J gene: TRBJ2-3; V gene: TRBV3-1/TRBV3-2; D gene: -; CDR3 protein: CASSQGRGGGGTDTQYF; CDR3 DNA: TGTGCCAGCAGCCAAGGACGGGGAGGTGGGGGCACAGATACGCAGTATTTT
clone size: -; J gene: TRBJ2-7; V gene: TRBV6-5; D gene: TRBD1; CDR3 protein: CASRKGQGAYEQYF; CDR3 DNA: TGTGCCAGCAGAAAAGGACAGGGGGCCTACGAGCAGTACTTC
clone size: few; J gene: TRBJ1-1; V gene: TRBV19; D gene: -; CDR3 protein: CASSEMNTEAFF; CDR3 DNA: TGTGCCAGTTCTGAGATGAACACTGAAGCTTTCTTT
clone size: -; J gene: TRBJ1-6; V gene: TRBV9; D gene: -; CDR3 protein: CASSQNSPLHF; CDR3 DNA: TGTGCCAGCAGCCAGAATTCACCCCTCCACTTT
clone size: -; J gene: TRBJ2-4; V gene: TRBV11-2; D gene: TRBD1; CDR3 protein: CASSPVRGLNIQYF; CDR3 DNA: TGTGCCAGCAGCCCCGTGAGGGGGCTAAACATTCAGTACTTC
clone size: once; J gene: TRBJ2-1; V gene: TRBV9; D gene: -; CDR3 protein: CASSVRTVYNEQFF; CDR3 DNA: TGTGCCAGCAGCGTAAGGACAGTTTACAATGAGCAGTTCTTC
clone size: -; J gene: TRBJ2-3; V gene: TRBV18; D gene: TRBD2; CDR3 protein: CASSPAGGDTQYF; CDR3 DNA: TGTGCCAGCTCGCCTGCGGGGGGGGATACGCAGTATTTT
clone size: few; J gene: TRBJ2-7; V gene: TRBV7-8; D gene: TRBD2; CDR3 protein: CASSRLAGEQYF; CDR3 DNA: TGTGCCAGCAGCCGGCTAGCGGGGGAGCAGTACTTC
clone size: -; J gene: TRBJ1-1; V gene: TRBV28; D gene: TRBD1; CDR3 protein: CASRQGVTYTEAFF; CDR3 DNA: TGTGCCAGCAGACAGGGGGTGACCTACACTGAAGCTTTCTTT
clone size: -; J gene: TRBJ2-2; V gene: TRBV18; D gene: TRBD1; CDR3 protein: CASTGTGNTGELFF; CDR3 DNA: TGTGCCAGCACCGGGACAGGGAACACCGGGGAGCTGTTTTTT
clone size: -; J gene: TRBJ2-1; V gene: TRBV19; D gene: TRBD2; CDR3 protein: CASSFGTSGGRGNEQFF; CDR3 DNA: TGTGCCAGTAGTTTTGGGACTAGCGGGGGCCGGGGGAATGAGCAGTTCTTC
clone size: -; J gene: TRBJ1-2; V gene: TRBV7-9; D gene: TRBD1; CDR3 protein: CASSLGDSKNYGYTF; CDR3 DNA: TGTGCCAGCAGCTTAGGGGACAGTAAAAACTATGGCTACACCTTC
clone size: -; J gene: TRBJ2-2; V gene: TRBV9; D gene: -; CDR3 protein: CASSVTAGPTGELFF; CDR3 DNA: TGTGCCAGCAGCGTAACTGCGGGCCCCACCGGGGAGCTGTTTTTT
clone size: few; J gene: TRBJ2-3; V gene: TRBV7-3; D gene: -; CDR3 protein: CASSLTSPPDTQYF; CDR3 DNA: TGTGCCAGCAGCTTAACTAGCCCACCAGATACGCAGTATTTT
clone size: -; J gene: TRBJ1-1; V gene: TRBV6-5; D gene: TRBD1; CDR3 protein: CASSLTGVATEAFF; CDR3 DNA: TGTGCCAGCAGCCTGACAGGGGTCGCCACTGAAGCTTTCTTT
clone size: -; J gene: TRBJ2-1; V gene: TRBV9; D gene: TRBD2; CDR3 protein: CASSIAGGRDEQFF; CDR3 DNA: TGTGCCAGCAGCATAGCGGGGGGGCGGGATGAGCAGTTCTTC
clone size: -; J gene: TRBJ1-5; V gene: TRBV5-6; D gene: -; CDR3 protein: CASSLGSQPQHF; CDR3 DNA: TGTGCCAGCAGCTTGGGGAGTCAGCCCCAGCATTTT
clone size: -; J gene: TRBJ1-2; V gene: TRBV7-3; D gene: TRBD1; CDR3 protein: CASSLGQGKDYGYTF; CDR3 DNA: TGTGCCAGCAGCTTGGGACAGGGGAAAGACTATGGCTACACCTTC
clone size: -; J gene: TRBJ1-4; V gene: TRBV29-1; D gene: TRBD1; CDR3 protein: CSVRQGATNEKLFF; CDR3 DNA: TGCAGCGTGCGGCAGGGGGCAACTAATGAAAAACTGTTTTTT
clone size: -; J gene: TRBJ2-2; V gene: TRBV27; D gene: TRBD1; CDR3 protein: CASSYRGGGELFF; CDR3 DNA: TGTGCCAGCAGTTACAGGGGTGGCGGGGAGCTGTTTTTT
clone size: -; J gene: TRBJ1-4; V gene: TRBV27; D gene: -; CDR3 protein: CASSLSGTTNEKLFF; CDR3 DNA: TGTGCCAGCAGTTTATCCGGGACAACTAATGAAAAACTGTTTTTT
clone size: few; J gene: TRBJ1-1; V gene: TRBV25-1; D gene: -; CDR3 protein: CASSQGGTEAFF; CDR3 DNA: TGTGCCAGCAGCCAAGGAGGGACCGAAGCTTTCTTT